This T cell receptor beta chain comes out of a study of blood T cell repertoires in COVID-19. About the research overall: COVID-19 samples, acute and convalescent, were from the United States, Italy and Spain.

Under the authors' procedure: Researchers report that nucleated cell counts were estimated from reference gene primer amplification. Sequencing used immunoSEQ multiplex PCR; TCRdb keeps in-frame clones, though not all of them. That table furnishes V, J and clone size, whereas the DNA furnished D and trimming. The table has roughly 220,000 clones, roughly nine tenths seen once. Germline values: CDR1 SNHLY, CDR2 FYNNEI. Deletions cut 1 base from V and 6 bases from J, with 6 bases between. CDR3 length equals 12 residues. Sequenced sample: PBMCs or T cells enriched from blood (not recorded which). This rearrangement joins TRBV2 to TRBJ1-1, with D unclear. The TCR was taken from a woman between 25 and 40 years old who had recovered from COVID-19. The CDR3 sequence: CASSEDSSEAFF. The DNA for the CDR3 is TGTGCCAGCAGTGAAGACAGCTCTGAAGCTTTCTTT.